This is a list of T cell receptor beta chains from one sample in a study of PD-1 blockade in classical Hodgkin lymphoma. Sequencing was performed with immunoSEQ multiplex PCR; in TCRdb, only in-frame clones are kept and a portion is missing. The sample consists of tens of thousands of clones, around 86% of them appearing once. The sequences come from CD4+ T cells from blood, collected at baseline. Receptors were obtained from a human donor with classical Hodgkin lymphoma. Each CDR3 is given without its conserved first and last residue. Fields, in order: J gene, V gene, CDR3 protein.

>TRBJ1-4|TRBV19
ASSNRRGSSEKLF
>TRBJ1-2|TRBV27
ASSGGQGLGYGYT
>TRBJ2-3|TRBV6-6
ASSYPGGLTDTQY
>TRBJ1-2|TRBV27
ASSLGPRRVGYT
>TRBJ1-3|TRBV25-1
ASSEEGDPKY
>TRBJ2-7|TRBV5-1
ASSLDASGSYEQY
>TRBJ1-4|TRBV18
ASSPQKGNEKLF
>TRBJ2-7|TRBV5-1
ASSLDFRDLY
>TRBJ1-6|TRBV2
ASFFARTTGSPLH
>TRBJ2-1|TRBV11-2
ASSFSGSGANEQF
>TRBJ2-2|TRBV7-2
ASRTGTLNTGELF
>TRBJ1-5|TRBV5-6
ASSGSGNQPQH
>TRBJ2-5|TRBV30
AWKAGRKTQY
>TRBJ2-3|TRBV5-4
ASSRLGTDTQY
>TRBJ1-1|TRBV5-5
ASSLRRLGQGVGNTEAF
>TRBJ1-6|TRBV25-1
ASSWGQGNSPLH
>TRBJ2-7|TRBV4-3
ASSQDLFPGQGSYEQY
>TRBJ1-1|TRBV6-5
ASIKNTEAF
>TRBJ1-5|TRBV28
ASSFFGTGDGGNQPQH
>TRBJ2-7|TRBV25-1
ASSAGPGYEQY
>TRBJ2-7|TRBV9
ASSVGDRDPYEQY
>TRBJ2-5|TRBV4-3
ASSQDRGRTGETQY
>TRBJ2-4|TRBV6-1
ASSVSSGSGIDIQY
>TRBJ2-1|TRBV19
ASSKITGLNNEQF
>TRBJ1-5|TRBV29-1
SVGVGTGNQPQH
>TRBJ2-2|TRBV5-4
ASSNLATTGELF
>TRBJ1-5|TRBV27
ASSLHWTGSGSNQPQH
>TRBJ1-1|TRBV21-1
ASSKWPNVNTEAF
>TRBJ2-5|TRBV28
ASVKQGPETQY
>TRBJ2-4|TRBV28
ASRPGSTKNIQY
>TRBJ1-4|TRBV18
ASSRRAANNEKLF
>TRBJ2-1|TRBV28
ASSPNRAYNEQF
>TRBJ2-7|TRBV6-5
ASSSGTGPREQY
>TRBJ1-1|TRBV19
ASGARDVPTEAF
>TRBJ2-1|TRBV4-1
ASSQGTSGEMYNEQF
>TRBJ1-1|TRBV18
ASSALSRGTEAF
>TRBJ2-1|TRBV6-1
ASSEVLIGSASYNEQF
>TRBJ1-2|TRBV28
ASSLKDNYGYT
>TRBJ2-2|TRBV5-1
ASSLFPTSGPSNTGELF
>TRBJ2-5|TRBV15
ATSRDRRETQY
>TRBJ1-2|TRBV5-1
ASSPDARGYT
>TRBJ1-5|TRBV19
ASNLGGYSNQPQH
>TRBJ1-2|TRBV10-3
ATGTDLGKRM
>TRBJ1-2|TRBV27
ASSPYGGTVRSDYGYT
>TRBJ2-3|TRBV30
AWSRFSREAPGDTQY
>TRBJ1-1|TRBV7-9
ASSLSRGSGAEAF
>TRBJ1-1|TRBV19
ASSPGQGGNTEAF